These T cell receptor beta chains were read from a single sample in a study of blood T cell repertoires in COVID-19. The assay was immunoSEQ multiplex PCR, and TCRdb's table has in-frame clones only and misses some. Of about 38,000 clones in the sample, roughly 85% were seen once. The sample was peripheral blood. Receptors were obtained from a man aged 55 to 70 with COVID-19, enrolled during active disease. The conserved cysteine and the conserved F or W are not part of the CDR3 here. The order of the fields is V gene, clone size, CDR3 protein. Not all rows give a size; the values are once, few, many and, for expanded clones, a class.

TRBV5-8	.	ASSLGWDIKNQPQH
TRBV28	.	ASSLSTGRGGYT
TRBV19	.	ASSSSGSGTDTQY
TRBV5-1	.	ASSLAYTGELF
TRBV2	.	ASSRTVVSYEQY
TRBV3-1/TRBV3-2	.	ASSQALRGLYGYT
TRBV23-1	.	ASGAQGLSGNTIY
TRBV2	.	ASSQGTSGRIYNEQF
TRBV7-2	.	ASSLSSETQY
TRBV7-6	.	ASSLATGSATEAF
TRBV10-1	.	ASSPGKTYEQY
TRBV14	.	ASSQGVRAGNQPQH
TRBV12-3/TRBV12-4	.	ASQGAAFYGYT
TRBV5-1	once	ASSLVPTSGPVHEQY
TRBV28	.	ASSLPAGSGYGYT
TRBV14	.	ASSTRTSSGRGTDTQY
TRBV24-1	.	ATSYGTSSYEQY
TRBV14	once	ASSRTSIEQF
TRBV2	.	ASKIEASSYNEQF